These 14 T cell receptor beta chains originate from one sample sequenced in a study of CD8 T cells in ankylosing spondylitis. TCRdb re-analysed the 5' RACE reads in MiXCR, keeping a single row per CDR3 protein. This table has a few hundred thousand distinct CDR3 sequences, more than 20% appearing once. The source material was blood, either unsorted or a sorted T cell fraction (not recorded which). The source of these receptors is a male donor with ankylosing spondylitis or in good health (not recorded which).

A few counts support this clonotype. V and J are TRBV10-2 and TRBJ2-1; D is possibly TRBD2 (6 bases). The germline CDR1 and CDR2 sequences are WSHSY and SAAADI. V was shortened by 6 bases and J by 4 bases, with 13 bases between the two germline ends. CDR3 size: 14 residues. The CDR3 reads CASSGTPEYNEQFF. The CDR3 coding sequence is TGCGCCAGCAGCGGGACTCCTGAATACAATGAGCAGTTCTTC.

The gene calls are TRBV6-1 and TRBJ2-5; 8 bases are shared with TRBD1. Unmatched junction bases numbered 5, after V lost 3 bases and J lost 2 bases. This CDR3 comprises 15 residues. Germline lookup yields CDR1 MNHNS and CDR2 SASEGT. The CDR3 is CASSDNTGGQETQYF. The CDR3 nucleotides read TGTGCCAGCAGTGATAATACAGGGGGGCAAGAGACCCAGTACTTC.

There are a few counts of this clonotype. The chain carries TRBV2 and TRBJ2-6; no firm D call. The CDR3 runs to 17 residues. Trimming pared 0 bases from V and 0 bases from J, leaving 9 bases between. Germline V gene sequence: CDR1 SNHLY, CDR2 FYNNEI. The CDR3 protein is CASSEAGFTSGANVLTF. The CDR3 nucleotides are TGTGCCAGCAGTGAAGCAGGCTTTACCTCTGGGGCCAACGTCCTGACTTTC.

A few counts support this clonotype. The chain recombines TRBV27 with TRBJ2-1, with no clear D. The CDR3 runs to 15 residues. V lost 8 bases and J lost 0, with 14 bases in between. CDR1 MNHEY and CDR2 SMNVEV come from the germline V gene (reference sequence). The chain's CDR3 is CASASGPSSYNEQFF. CDR3 DNA: TGTGCCAGCGCCTCCGGACCTAGCTCCTACAATGAGCAGTTCTTC.

The chain employs TRBV5-8 and TRBJ1-2, with D possibly being TRBD1 (6 bases). Germline V CDR1 and CDR2: SGHTS, YDEGEE. The CDR3 sequence is 14 residues long. Trimming cost V 4 bases and J 4 bases, with 14 bases left between them. The CDR3, as DNA: TGTGCCAGCAGCCCAAGGACAGATGCCTATGGCTACACCTTC. The encoded protein is CASSPRTDAYGYTF.

This clonotype turned up a few times. The chain joins TRBV25-1 to TRBJ2-7, with D maybe TRBD2 (6 bases). Trimming left V 4 bases short and J 0 bases short, with 19 bases between. CDR1 is MGHDK, CDR2 SYGVNS, per germline. The CDR3 spans 17 residues. The CDR3: CASSGTGEKSYSYEQYF. The CDR3 DNA reads TGTGCCAGCAGTGGAACGGGGGAAAAAAGTTACTCCTACGAGCAGTACTTC.

This clonotype appeared a few times. J is TRBJ2-2 and V is TRBV29-1; no reliable D call. The CDR3 contains 14 residues. Trimming removed 4 bases from V and 0 bases from J, with 9 bases in between. Germline CDR1 reads SQVTM; CDR2 reads ANQGSEA. CDR3 DNA sequence: TGCAGCGTTGTATTCCAGTCGAACACCGGGGAGCTGTTTTTT. This translates into CSVVFQSNTGELFF.

The chain uses TRBV5-6 and TRBJ2-1; TRBD1 or TRBD2 may be the D gene (5 bases each). The CDR3 covers 15 residues. The V end was cut by 3 bases, the J end by 0 bases, with 10 bases between. From germline, CDR1 is SGHDT and CDR2 YYEEEE. In DNA form, the CDR3 reads TGTGCCAGCAGCTGGGACGTGGCCTCCTACAATGAGCAGTTCTTC. It yields the protein CASSWDVASYNEQFF. The full variable domain, rest sourced from reference TRBV5-6 and TRBJ2-1, is DAGVTQSPTHLIKTRGQQVTLRCSPKSGHDTVSWYQQALGQGPQFIFQYYEEEERQRGNFPDRFSGHQFPNYSSELNVNALLLGDSALYLCASSWDVASYNEQFFGPGTRLTVL.

Only a few counts were recorded for this clonotype. The junction departs from germline at one end; a sequencing error may be responsible. Here the CDR3 DNA reads TGTGCCAGCAGTTCCCCGGGCGAATCCATTTTT. It encodes CASSSPGESIF. The chain is built from TRBV6-5 and TRBJ1-1; D unclear. The CDR3 covers 11 residues. Germline V gene data show CDR1 as MNHEY and CDR2 as SVGAGI.

V and J are TRBV11-2 and TRBJ2-5; tentatively, D is TRBD2 (7 bases). Germline V CDR1 and CDR2: SGHAT, FQNNGV. V lost 5 bases, J lost 2 bases, and 18 bases lay in between. This CDR3 spans 16 amino acids. The CDR3: CASSGKGGAWQETQYF. For the CDR3, the DNA is TGTGCCAGCAGCGGAAAAGGGGGGGCCTGGCAAGAGACCCAGTACTTC.

This clonotype was recorded many times. The J gene is TRBJ2-5, the V gene TRBV20-1, with D uncertain. CDR3 length: 10 residues. The V gene lost 6 bases and the J gene lost 5 bases, with 7 bases spanning the gap. The germline gives CDR1 DFQATT, CDR2 SNEGSKA (reference sequence). CDR3 sequence reads: CSAPGETQYF. CDR3 nucleotides: TGCAGTGCCCCCGGGGAGACCCAGTACTTC.

The chain carries TRBV29-1 and TRBJ2-5; possible D gene TRBD1, 5 bases. CDR3 length: 13 amino acids. The V end was cut by 2 bases, the J end by 2 bases, with 9 bases between. The germline V gene encodes CDR1 SQVTM and CDR2 ANQGSEA. CDR3 DNA sequence: TGCAGCGTTGAACAGGGTATACAAGAGACCCAGTACTTC. As protein: CSVEQGIQETQYF.

The CDR3 spells CASSPTVNTGELFF. In nucleotides, the CDR3 is TGTGCCAGCAGCCCGACAGTGAACACCGGGGAGCTGTTTTTT. V gene TRBV12-3 or TRBV12-4 combines with J gene TRBJ2-2, with TRBD1 as a possible D gene (5 bases). CDR3 length: 14 residues. V lost 6 bases to trimming and J lost 1 base, with 9 bases between them.

This clonotype turned up a few times. The rearrangement links TRBV12-3 or TRBV12-4 to TRBJ1-1, with a weak D call TRBD1 (5 bases). CDR3 length: 12 amino acids. V lost 4 bases, J lost 7 bases, and 10 bases lay in between. The CDR3 loop reads CASSSFGGEAFF. Written as DNA, the CDR3 is TGTGCCAGCAGTTCCTTTGGGGGTGAAGCTTTCTTT.